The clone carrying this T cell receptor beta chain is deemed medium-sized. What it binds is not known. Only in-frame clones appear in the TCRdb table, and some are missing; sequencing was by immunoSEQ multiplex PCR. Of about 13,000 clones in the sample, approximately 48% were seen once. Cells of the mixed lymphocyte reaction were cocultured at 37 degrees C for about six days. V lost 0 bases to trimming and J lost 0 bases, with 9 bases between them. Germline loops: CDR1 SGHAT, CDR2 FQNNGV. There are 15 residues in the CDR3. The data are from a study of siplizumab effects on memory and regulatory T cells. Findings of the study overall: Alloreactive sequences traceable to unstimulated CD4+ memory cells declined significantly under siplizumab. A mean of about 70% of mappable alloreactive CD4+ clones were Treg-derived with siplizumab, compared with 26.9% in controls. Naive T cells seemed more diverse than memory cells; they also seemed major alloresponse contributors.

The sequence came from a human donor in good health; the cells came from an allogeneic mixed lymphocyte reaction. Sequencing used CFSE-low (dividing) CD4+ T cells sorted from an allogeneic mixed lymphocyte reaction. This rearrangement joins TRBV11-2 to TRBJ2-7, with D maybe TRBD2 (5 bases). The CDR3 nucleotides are TGTGCCAGCAGCTTAGAAACGGGGAGCTCCTACGAGCAGTACTTC. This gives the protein CASSLETGSSYEQYF.